The 8 T cell receptor beta chains below were found in one sample sequenced in a study of blood T cells in healthy people across ages (dated by TCRdb to the mid-2010s). The method was 5' RACE. Sequencing was carried out with an Illumina HiSeq 2500. A second roughly 7 to 11 cycle PCR used a sample-barcoded 5' primer and a J-beta primer mix. Using fastp trimming at Q25 and MiXCR clonotype assembly, TCRdb reanalyzed the public sequencing data and kept in-frame beta chains. Rows merge per CDR3 protein into single entries with the most common DNA and genes. For this sample there are 600,000 to 800,000 distinct CDR3 sequences; 21% appear just once. The ten largest clones represent more than 3% of the sample. The sequenced sample consisted of blood. Receptors were obtained from a man between 65 and 80 years old in good health.

This clonotype was seen only a few times. The rearrangement joins TRBV5-1 to TRBJ2-5, with D possibly called TRBD1 or TRBD2 (6 bases each). Trimming cost V 4 bases and J 5 bases, with 21 bases left between them. This CDR3 contains 16 residues. Germline CDR1 SGHRS, CDR2 YFSETQ. The CDR3 sequence is CASSDMGHPGGETQYF. The CDR3 region has the DNA TGCGCCAGCAGCGATATGGGACACCCAGGAGGGGAGACCCAGTACTTC.

The chain carries TRBV9 and TRBJ2-5; D possibly corresponds to TRBD2 (5 bases). The CDR3 consists of 15 residues. Germline lookup yields CDR1 SGDLS and CDR2 YYNGEE. Trimming took 5 bases from V and 5 from J, leaving 19 bases between them. Written as DNA, the CDR3 is TGTGCCAGCAGTACGGGATCTACTGGCAGGGAGACCCAGTACTTC. It is translated as CASSTGSTGRETQYF.

This clonotype was seen at least ten times. This chain joins TRBV6-2 or TRBV6-3 and TRBJ2-1; perhaps TRBD2 as D (5 bases). This CDR3 comprises 11 residues. CDR1 MNHEY and CDR2 SVGEGT come from the germline V gene. The CDR3 nucleotides read TGTCAAATACGAGGGAACAATGAGCAGTTCTTC. It translates to CQIRGNNEQFF.

The chain recombines TRBV27 with TRBJ2-1; D tentatively fits TRBD1 or TRBD2 (5 bases each). The CDR3 extends over 15 amino acids. The germline V gene has CDR1 MNHEY and CDR2 SMNVEV (reference sequence). With 7 bases removed from V and 6 bases from J, the gap between germline ends came to 19 bases. The CDR3 loop reads CASIPNGALFNEQFF. The CDR3 DNA is TGTGCCAGCATTCCTAACGGGGCTCTTTTCAATGAGCAGTTCTTC.

This clonotype was seen more than once but under ten times. CDR3 DNA sequence: TGTGCCAGCAGCCCCGGGAGCACTGAAGCTTTCTTT. Amino acids: CASSPGSTEAFF. This rearrangement joins TRBV3-1 to TRBJ1-1; the D is unclear. Trimming stripped 4 bases from V and 4 bases from J, with 7 bases between. CDR1 is LGHDT and CDR2 is YNNKEL in the germline V gene (reference sequence). The CDR3 sequence is 12 residues long.

This clonotype was observed a few times. The junction departs from germline at one end; a sequencing error may be responsible. The chain joins TRBV6-2 or TRBV6-3 to TRBJ1-5; D is unclear. The CDR3 runs 14 residues. Germline lookup yields CDR1 MNHEY and CDR2 SVGEGT. CDR3 sequence reads: CASNSPRGNQPQHF. The CDR3 DNA is TGTGCCAGCAATTCACCCCGAGGGAATCAGCCTCAGCATTTT.

The chain uses TRBV7-9 and TRBJ1-1, with a possible D match to TRBD1 (5 bases). V lost 4 bases and J 3 bases, leaving 15 bases between the germline ends. From germline, CDR1 is SEHNR and CDR2 FQNEAQ (reference sequence). CDR3 length: 15 residues. The CDR3, as DNA: TGTGCCAGCAGCTCTAAGCCACAGGACCACACTGAAGCTTTCTTT. Translation: CASSSKPQDHTEAFF.

The J gene is TRBJ2-1, the V gene TRBV12-3 or TRBV12-4; weak D call: TRBD2 (5 bases). Trimming removed 5 bases from V and 9 bases from J, with 14 bases in between. The CDR3 is made up of 13 amino acids. The CDR3 nucleotides are TGTGCCAGCAGTCGCTGGAATGAGGGTGAGCAGTTCTTC. It codes for CASSRWNEGEQFF.